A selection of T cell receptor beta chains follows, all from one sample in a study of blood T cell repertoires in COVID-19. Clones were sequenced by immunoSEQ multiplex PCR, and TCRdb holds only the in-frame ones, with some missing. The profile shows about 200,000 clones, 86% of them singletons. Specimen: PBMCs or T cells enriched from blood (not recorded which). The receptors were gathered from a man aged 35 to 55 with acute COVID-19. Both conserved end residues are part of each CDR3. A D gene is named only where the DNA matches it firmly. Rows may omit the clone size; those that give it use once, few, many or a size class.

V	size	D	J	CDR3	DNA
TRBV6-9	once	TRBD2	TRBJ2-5	CASSTSHRTSGYLLKETQYF	TGTGCCAGCAGTACGAGCCATCGGACTAGCGGGTACCTACTAAAAGAGACCCAGTACTTC
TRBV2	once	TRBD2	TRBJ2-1	CASSEESSGRTEQFF	TGTGCCAGCAGTGAAGAGAGTAGCGGGAGGACTGAGCAGTTCTTC
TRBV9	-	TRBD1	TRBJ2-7	CASSVEGTGSYEQYF	TGTGCCAGCAGCGTAGAGGGGACAGGTTCCTACGAGCAGTACTTC
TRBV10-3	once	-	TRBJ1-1	CAITRQENTEAFF	TGTGCCATCACAAGGCAGGAGAACACTGAAGCTTTCTTT
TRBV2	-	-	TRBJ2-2	CASSLLNTGELFF	TGTGCCAGCAGCCTACTGAACACCGGGGAGCTGTTTTTT
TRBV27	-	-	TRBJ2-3	CASSRWGLTDTQYF	TGTGCCAGCAGTCGCTGGGGGCTCACAGATACGCAGTATTTT
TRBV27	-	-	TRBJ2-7	CASSLVGSGFWEQYF	TGTGCCAGCAGTTTAGTGGGAAGCGGCTTCTGGGAGCAGTACTTC
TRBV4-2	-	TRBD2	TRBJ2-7	CASSRSRLGAGGPHEQYF	TGTGCCAGCAGCCGGTCACGTCTCGGAGCGGGAGGGCCCCACGAGCAGTACTTC
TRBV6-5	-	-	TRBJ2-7	CASKDMVEVSGEQYF	TGTGCCAGCAAGGATATGGTGGAGGTATCGGGTGAGCAGTACTTC
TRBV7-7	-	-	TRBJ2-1	CASSLGRENEQFF	TGTGCCAGCAGCTTAGGCAGGGAAAATGAGCAGTTCTTC
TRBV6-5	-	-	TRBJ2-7	CASSRGGSYEQYF	TGTGCCAGCAGTAGGGGGGGGTCCTACGAGCAGTACTTC
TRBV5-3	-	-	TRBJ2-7	CATECGKTYEQYF	TGTGCCACGGAATGCGGGAAGACCTACGAGCAGTACTTC
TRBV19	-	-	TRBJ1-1	CASSIGGVGGGTEAFF	TGTGCCAGTAGTATAGGCGGCGTCGGGGGGGGCACTGAAGCTTTCTTT
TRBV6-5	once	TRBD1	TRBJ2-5	CASSSYGTGGETQYF	TGTGCCAGCAGTTCATACGGGACAGGAGGAGAGACCCAGTACTTC
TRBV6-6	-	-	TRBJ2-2	CASEISRASGLFF	TGTGCCAGCGAAATCTCCAGGGCCTCTGGGCTGTTTTTT
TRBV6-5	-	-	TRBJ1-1	CASSSTRNTEAFF	TGTGCCAGCAGTTCGACAAGAAACACTGAAGCTTTCTTT
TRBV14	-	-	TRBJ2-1	CASSLREGAGRFNEQFF	TGTGCCAGCAGCCTCCGAGAGGGGGCGGGAAGGTTCAATGAGCAGTTCTTC
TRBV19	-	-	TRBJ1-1	CASTPRGGREDTEAFF	TGTGCCAGCACCCCAAGGGGGGGGCGCGAAGACACTGAAGCTTTCTTT
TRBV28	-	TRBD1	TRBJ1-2	CASSDDRVYGYTF	TGTGCCAGCAGTGATGACAGGGTCTATGGCTACACCTTC
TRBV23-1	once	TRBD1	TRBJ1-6	CASSQDRDRGFLLHF	TGCGCCAGCAGTCAAGACCGGGACAGAGGTTTTCTCCTCCACTTT
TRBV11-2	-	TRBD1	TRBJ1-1	CASGRQGNTEAFF	TGTGCCAGCGGCCGACAGGGCAACACTGAAGCTTTCTTT
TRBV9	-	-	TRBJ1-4	CASSVLRGISTNEKLFF	TGTGCCAGCAGCGTACTCCGGGGGATCTCAACTAATGAAAAACTGTTTTTT
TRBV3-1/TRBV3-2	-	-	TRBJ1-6	CASSLGRGVSPLHF	TGTGCCAGCAGCCTTGGACGGGGGGTTTCACCCCTCCACTTT
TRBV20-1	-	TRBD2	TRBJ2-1	CSASPRGGPYNEQFF	TGCAGTGCTAGTCCCCGCGGGGGGCCCTACAATGAGCAGTTCTTC
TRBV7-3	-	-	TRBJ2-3	CASTWAGAGDTQYF	TGTGCCAGCACCTGGGCGGGGGCGGGAGATACGCAGTATTTT
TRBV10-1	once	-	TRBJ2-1	CASSRLRQFF	TGCGCCAGCAGTAGACTTAGACAGTTCTTC
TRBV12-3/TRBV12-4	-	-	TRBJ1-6	CASRQGKDSPLHF	TGTGCCAGCAGGCAGGGGAAAGATTCACCCCTCCACTTT
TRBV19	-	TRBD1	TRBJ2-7	CASSIGTGDYEQYF	TGTGCCAGTAGTATTGGGACAGGGGACTACGAGCAGTACTTC
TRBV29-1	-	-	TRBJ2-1	CSASRDSAYNEQFF	TGCAGCGCAAGCCGGGACTCAGCCTACAATGAGCAGTTCTTC
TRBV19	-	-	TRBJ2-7	CASSIPPGQQYF	TGTGCCAGTAGTATCCCCCCGGGACAACAGTACTTC
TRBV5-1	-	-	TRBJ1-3	CASSLEAGGNTIYF	TGCGCCAGCAGCTTGGAAGCAGGTGGAAACACCATATATTTT
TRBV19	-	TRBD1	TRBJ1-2	CASSDGQGSYGYTF	TGTGCCAGTAGCGACGGACAGGGATCCTATGGCTACACCTTC
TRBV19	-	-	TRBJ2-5	CASSSRDYQETQYF	TGTGCCAGTAGTTCCAGGGATTACCAAGAGACCCAGTACTTC
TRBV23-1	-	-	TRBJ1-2	CASRGMTGVTF	TGCGCCAGCAGAGGGATGACAGGCGTCACCTTC
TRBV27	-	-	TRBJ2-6	CASSKARKYAYVLTF	TGTGCCAGCAGTAAGGCCAGGAAATATGCCTACGTCCTGACTTTC
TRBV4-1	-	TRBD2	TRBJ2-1	CASSQSSGRYNEQFF	TGCGCCAGCAGCCAGTCTAGCGGGAGATACAATGAGCAGTTCTTC
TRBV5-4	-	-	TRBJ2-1	CASSEGLDIYNEQFF	TGTGCCAGCAGCGAGGGCCTCGACATCTACAATGAGCAGTTCTTC
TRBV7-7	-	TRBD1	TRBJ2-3	CASSTGTGDADTQYF	TGTGCCAGCAGTACCGGGACAGGGGATGCAGATACGCAGTATTTT
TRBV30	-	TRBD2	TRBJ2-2	CASPGLGITGELFF	TGTGCCTCACCGGGACTAGGCATCACCGGGGAGCTGTTTTTT
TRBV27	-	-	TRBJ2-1	CASTLGGLLDNEQFF	TGTGCCAGCACCCTGGGGGGACTTCTAGACAATGAGCAGTTCTTC
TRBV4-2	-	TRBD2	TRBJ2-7	CASSQEATGGEQYF	TGTGCCAGCAGCCAAGAGGCAACGGGGGGGGAGCAGTACTTC
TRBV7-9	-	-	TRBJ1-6	CASSFASGGPIAALHF	TGTGCCAGCAGCTTCGCATCCGGAGGACCAATCGCCGCCCTCCACTTT
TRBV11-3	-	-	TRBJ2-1	CASAGGVGYEQFF	TGTGCCAGCGCCGGCGGGGTGGGATATGAGCAGTTCTTC
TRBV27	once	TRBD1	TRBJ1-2	CASSGRDRGNYGYTF	TGTGCCAGCAGTGGGCGGGACAGGGGTAACTATGGCTACACCTTC
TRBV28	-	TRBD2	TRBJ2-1	CASSEREEMDNEQFF	TGTGCCAGTTCCGAGCGGGAGGAAATGGACAATGAGCAGTTCTTC
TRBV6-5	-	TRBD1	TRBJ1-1	CASSLTGENTEAFF	TGTGCCAGCAGCCTCACAGGGGAGAACACTGAAGCTTTCTTT
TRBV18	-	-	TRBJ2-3	CASSPIISSGTDTQYF	TGTGCCAGCTCACCTATTATTTCTTCCGGCACAGATACGCAGTATTTT
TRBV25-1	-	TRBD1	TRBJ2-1	CASSESGRGNNEQFF	TGTGCCAGCAGTGAATCGGGCAGGGGGAACAATGAGCAGTTCTTC
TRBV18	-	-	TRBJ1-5	CASSVDSSNQPQHF	TGTGCCAGCTCCGTAGACAGTTCTAATCAGCCCCAGCATTTT